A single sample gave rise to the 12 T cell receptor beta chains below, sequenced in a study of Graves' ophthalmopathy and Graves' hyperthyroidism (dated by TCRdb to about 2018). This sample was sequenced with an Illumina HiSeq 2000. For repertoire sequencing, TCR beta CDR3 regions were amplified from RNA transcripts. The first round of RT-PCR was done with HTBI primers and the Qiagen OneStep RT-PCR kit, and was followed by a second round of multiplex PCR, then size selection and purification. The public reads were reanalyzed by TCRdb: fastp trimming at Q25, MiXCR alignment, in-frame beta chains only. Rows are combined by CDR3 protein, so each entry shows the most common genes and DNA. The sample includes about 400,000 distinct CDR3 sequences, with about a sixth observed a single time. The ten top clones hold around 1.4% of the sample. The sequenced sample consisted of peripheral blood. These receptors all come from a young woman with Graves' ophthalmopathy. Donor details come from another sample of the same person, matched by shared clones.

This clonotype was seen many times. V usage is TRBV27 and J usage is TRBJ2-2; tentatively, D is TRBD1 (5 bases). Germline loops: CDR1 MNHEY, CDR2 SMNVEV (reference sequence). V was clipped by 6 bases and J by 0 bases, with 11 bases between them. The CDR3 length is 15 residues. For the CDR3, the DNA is TGTGCCAGCAGGACTGGGGCGGCGAACACCGGGGAGCTGTTTTTT. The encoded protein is CASRTGAANTGELFF.

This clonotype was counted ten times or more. CDR3 sequence: CASLNTGELFF. CDR3 nucleotide sequence: TGTGCCAGCCTTAACACCGGGGAGCTGTTTTTT. The rearrangement links TRBV7-2 to TRBJ2-2; D is unclear. CDR1 is SGHTA, CDR2 FQGNSA, per germline. This CDR3 is 11 amino acids long. V lost 8 bases to trimming and J lost 2 bases, with 3 bases between them.

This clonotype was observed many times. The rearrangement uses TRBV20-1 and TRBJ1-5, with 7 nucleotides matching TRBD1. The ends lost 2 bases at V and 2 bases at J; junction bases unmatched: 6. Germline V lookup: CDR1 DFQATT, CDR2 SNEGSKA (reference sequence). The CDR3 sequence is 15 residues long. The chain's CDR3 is CSARPDRERNQPQHF. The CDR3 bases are TGCAGTGCTAGACCTGACAGGGAACGCAATCAGCCCCAGCATTTT.

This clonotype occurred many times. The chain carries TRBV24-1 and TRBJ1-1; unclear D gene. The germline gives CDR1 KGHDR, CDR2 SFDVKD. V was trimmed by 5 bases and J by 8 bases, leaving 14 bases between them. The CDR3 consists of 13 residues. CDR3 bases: TGTGCCACCAGTGTGGGGATCACGGGAGAAGCTTTCTTT. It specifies CATSVGITGEAFF.

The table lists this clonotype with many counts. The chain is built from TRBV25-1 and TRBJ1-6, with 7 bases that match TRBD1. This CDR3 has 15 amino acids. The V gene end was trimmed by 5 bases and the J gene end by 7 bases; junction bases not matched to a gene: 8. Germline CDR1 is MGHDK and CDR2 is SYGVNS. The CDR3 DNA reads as TGTGCCAGCAGTCACAGGGGCCCGGTCAATTCACCCCTCCACTTT. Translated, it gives CASSHRGPVNSPLHF.

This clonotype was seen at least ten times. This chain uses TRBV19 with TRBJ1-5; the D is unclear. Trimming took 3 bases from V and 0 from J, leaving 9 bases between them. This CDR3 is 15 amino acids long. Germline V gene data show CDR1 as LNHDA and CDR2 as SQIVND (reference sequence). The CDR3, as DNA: TGTGCCAGTAGTATGGTACAGTATAGCAATCAGCCCCAGCATTTT. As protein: CASSMVQYSNQPQHF.

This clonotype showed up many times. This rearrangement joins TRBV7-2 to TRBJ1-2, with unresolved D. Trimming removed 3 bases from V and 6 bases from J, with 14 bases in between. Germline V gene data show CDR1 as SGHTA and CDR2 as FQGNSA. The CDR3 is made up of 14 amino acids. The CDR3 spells CASSLTLPVDGYTF. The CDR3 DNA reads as TGTGCCAGCAGCTTGACCCTGCCAGTAGATGGCTACACCTTC.

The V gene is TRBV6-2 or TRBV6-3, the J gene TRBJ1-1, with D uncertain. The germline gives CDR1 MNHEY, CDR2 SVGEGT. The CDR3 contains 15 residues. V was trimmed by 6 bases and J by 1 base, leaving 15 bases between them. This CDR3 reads CASSSLIGKNTEAFF. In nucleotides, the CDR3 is TGTGCCAGCAGCTCCCTCATTGGGAAGAACACTGAAGCTTTCTTT.

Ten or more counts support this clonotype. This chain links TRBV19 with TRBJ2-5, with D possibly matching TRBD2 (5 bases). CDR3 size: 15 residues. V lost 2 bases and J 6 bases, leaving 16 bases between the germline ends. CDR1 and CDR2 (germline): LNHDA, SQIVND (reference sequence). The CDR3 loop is CASSIRGWIGKTQYF. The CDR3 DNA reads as TGTGCCAGTAGTATACGGGGTTGGATCGGGAAGACCCAGTACTTC. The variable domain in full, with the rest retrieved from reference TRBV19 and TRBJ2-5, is DGGITQSPKYLFRKEGQNVTLSCEQNLNHDAMYWYRQDPGQGLRLIYYSQIVNDFQKGDIAEGYSVSREKKESFPLTVTSAQKNPTAFYLCASSIRGWIGKTQYFGPGTRLLVL.

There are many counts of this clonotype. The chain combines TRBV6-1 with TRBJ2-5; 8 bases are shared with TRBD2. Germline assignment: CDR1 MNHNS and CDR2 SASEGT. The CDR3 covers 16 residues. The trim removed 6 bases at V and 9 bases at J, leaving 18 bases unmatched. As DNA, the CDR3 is TGTGCCAGCAGGATGGGACTAGAGGACCCCCGCCAGGCCCAGTACTTC. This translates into CASRMGLEDPRQAQYF.

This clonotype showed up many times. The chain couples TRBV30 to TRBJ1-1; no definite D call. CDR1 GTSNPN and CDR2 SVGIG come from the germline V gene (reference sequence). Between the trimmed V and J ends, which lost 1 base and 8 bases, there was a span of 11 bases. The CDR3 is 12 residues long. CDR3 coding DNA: TGTGCCTGGAGTGACCCCCTGGGCGAAGCTTTCTTT. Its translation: CAWSDPLGEAFF.

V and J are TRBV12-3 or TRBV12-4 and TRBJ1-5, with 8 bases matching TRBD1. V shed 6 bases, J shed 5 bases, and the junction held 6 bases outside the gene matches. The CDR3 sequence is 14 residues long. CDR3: CASSQGQAYQPQHF. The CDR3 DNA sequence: TGTGCCAGCAGCCAGGGACAGGCGTATCAGCCCCAGCATTTT.